Listed below are T cell receptor beta chains from one sample, sequenced in a study of vaccination and CD4 T cells after COVID-19. TCRdb reprocessed the PCR reads via MiXCR and lists one record per CDR3 protein. This table holds over 10,000 distinct CDR3 sequences, about a third found once. Antigens for these TCRs are unknown. The sequenced sample was CD4+ T cells from blood, cultured in vitro. Source of these receptors: a human donor who had recovered from COVID-19. The CDR3 runs from the conserved cysteine through the conserved F or W. A D gene is named only where the DNA matches it firmly. Rows may omit the clone size; those that give it use once, few, many or a size class.

clone size	V gene	J gene	D gene	CDR3 DNA	CDR3 protein
-	TRBV9	TRBJ2-5	-	TGTGCCAGCAGCGCCCTTAGCACGTTAGTCCAAGAGACCCAGTACTTC	CASSALSTLVQETQYF
-	TRBV19	TRBJ2-1	TRBD2	TGTGCCAGTGGCCCACTAGCGAACAATGAGCAGTTCTTC	CASGPLANNEQFF
-	TRBV20-1	TRBJ1-1	TRBD1	TGCAGTGCCCTCCGACAGGGGAATACTGAAGCTTTCTTT	CSALRQGNTEAFF
-	TRBV7-9	TRBJ2-3	TRBD2	TGTGCCAGCAGGACCCTACTAGCGGGAGCTTCCCCAGATACGCAGTATTTT	CASRTLLAGASPDTQYF
few	TRBV20-1	TRBJ2-2	TRBD2	TGCAGTGCTGGGGGAGGGACTAGCGGATTCACCGGGGAGCTGTTTTTT	CSAGGGTSGFTGELFF
few	TRBV7-9	TRBJ1-6	TRBD1	TGTGCCAGCAGCCTACACAAAAAGGACAGGGAGGTGGGATCACCCCTCCACTTT	CASSLHKKDREVGSPLHF
few	TRBV5-1	TRBJ2-5	TRBD1	TGCGCCAGCAGCCCAGACAGGGTTGGGCAAGAGACCCAGTACTTC	CASSPDRVGQETQYF
-	TRBV28	TRBJ2-1	TRBD2	TGTGCCAGCAGATCTAGCGGGACAAACAATGAGCAGTTCTTC	CASRSSGTNNEQFF
-	TRBV6-2/TRBV6-3	TRBJ2-5	-	TGTGCCAGCAGCCGTGCACCGGAGGTGGAGACCCAGTACTTC	CASSRAPEVETQYF
-	TRBV20-1	TRBJ2-1	TRBD2	TGCAGTGTTTCTCATACGGGACTAGCGGGAGTGGGTGAGCAGTTCTTC	CSVSHTGLAGVGEQFF
-	TRBV6-1	TRBJ2-2	TRBD2	TGTGCCACCCGACTAGCGGCCCACACCGGGGAGCTGTTTTTT	CATRLAAHTGELFF
-	TRBV5-8	TRBJ2-1	TRBD2	TGTGCCAGTCCGACAGCATGGGGACTAGCGGGAGACAATGAGCAGTTCTTC	CASPTAWGLAGDNEQFF
-	TRBV7-8	TRBJ2-7	-	TGTGCCAGCAGCCGCGCTGGGGGAGACTACGAGCAGTACTTC	CASSRAGGDYEQYF
few	TRBV29-1	TRBJ1-1	TRBD1	TGCAGCGTTCAGCGAAACCACAGGGGTATTAGGACTGAAGCTTTCTTT	CSVQRNHRGIRTEAFF
-	TRBV12-5	TRBJ2-1	TRBD2	TGTGCTAGTGGTTTGGACGCCGGGACTAGCGGGAGTCATGAGCAGTTCTTC	CASGLDAGTSGSHEQFF
-	TRBV2	TRBJ1-6	TRBD1	TGTGCCAGCGGGGGACAGGGTAATTCACCCCTCCACTTT	CASGGQGNSPLHF
few	TRBV6-5	TRBJ1-5	-	TGTGCCAGCAGTTTAGACGCAACGCACCATCAGCCCCAGCATTTT	CASSLDATHHQPQHF
few	TRBV7-3	TRBJ1-1	-	TGTGCCAGCAGCAATGGACCGAACACTGAAGCTTTCTTT	CASSNGPNTEAFF
few	TRBV2	TRBJ1-5	-	TGTGCCAGCAGTGGCAGGGGTGGCAATCAGCCCCAGCATTTT	CASSGRGGNQPQHF
-	TRBV19	TRBJ1-6	-	TGTGCCAGTAGTATGGTTAGTGGTGATAATTCACCCCTCCACTTT	CASSMVSGDNSPLHF
few	TRBV6-1	TRBJ1-1	-	TGTGCCAGCCTAGCACCGATGAACACTGAAGCTTTCTTT	CASLAPMNTEAFF
-	TRBV25-1	TRBJ2-1	-	TGTGCCAGCAGTGAGCGGGACAGTCCCTACAATGAGCAGTTCTTC	CASSERDSPYNEQFF
few	TRBV28	TRBJ1-5	-	TGTGCCAGCAGTGACAGGTTTTCCCAGCATTTT	CASSDRFSQHF
-	TRBV28	TRBJ2-7	TRBD1	TGTGCCAGCAGGCCGGGACAGGCCCAGAACGAGCAGTACTTC	CASRPGQAQNEQYF
few	TRBV20-1	TRBJ1-6	-	TGCAGTGCCGTGGGGGGTGGCGATAATTCACCCCTCCACTTT	CSAVGGGDNSPLHF
few	TRBV27	TRBJ2-1	TRBD2	TGTGCCAGCTTTCCAGTAGCGGGAGGGGGGCTTGAGCAGTTCTTC	CASFPVAGGGLEQFF
-	TRBV15	TRBJ2-2	-	TGTGCCACCAGCAGAGGGTGGACCGGGGAGCTGTTTTTT	CATSRGWTGELFF
-	TRBV12-3/TRBV12-4	TRBJ2-7	TRBD2	TGTGCCAGCAGTTCCCGGACTAGCGGCTCCTACGAGCAGTACTTC	CASSSRTSGSYEQYF
few	TRBV20-1	TRBJ2-7	TRBD1	TGCAGTGCGACCAGCCCCGGGACAGCCTACGAGCAGTACTTC	CSATSPGTAYEQYF
-	TRBV7-9	TRBJ1-3	-	TGTGCCAGCAGCTTAGCGAGGAGGAGTAACACCATATATTTT	CASSLARRSNTIYF
medium-sized	TRBV20-1	TRBJ2-3	-	TGCAGTGCTAGGCCTAGGGAGGTGGGGCAGTATTTT	CSARPREVGQYF
-	TRBV28	TRBJ1-2	TRBD1	TGTGCCAGCAGTGAAGATGGGACAGTCAACTATGGCTACACCTTC	CASSEDGTVNYGYTF
-	TRBV10-3	TRBJ2-7	-	TGTGCCATCAGTGAGTCGAATATCTACGAGCAGTACTTC	CAISESNIYEQYF
-	TRBV5-8	TRBJ2-2	-	TGTGCCAGCAGCCATTCTTGGGCAGACGGGGAGCTGTTTTTT	CASSHSWADGELFF
-	TRBV20-1	TRBJ2-4	TRBD2	TGCAGTGCTAGGGCCGCGCTAGCGGGAGGGCCGGGGACCAAAAACATTCAGTACTTC	CSARAALAGGPGTKNIQYF
few	TRBV5-1	TRBJ1-2	-	TGCGCCAGCAGCTTGGATCCGAGGAGCTATGGCTACACCTTC	CASSLDPRSYGYTF
few	TRBV6-1	TRBJ2-7	TRBD2	TGTGCCAGCTGTGTGGCTAGCGGGAGTTATTACTACGAGCAGTACTTC	CASCVASGSYYYEQYF
few	TRBV7-3	TRBJ1-1	-	TGTGCCAGCAGCTTATCAGACCTGAACACTGAAGCTTTCTTT	CASSLSDLNTEAFF
-	TRBV7-2	TRBJ1-2	TRBD1	TGTGCCAGCAGCTTGGGACAGGGGGCTGACTATGGCTACACCTTC	CASSLGQGADYGYTF
few	TRBV19	TRBJ1-5	TRBD1	TGTGCCAGTAGTACGGATAGGACAGGACTCCTCAATCAGCCCCAGCATTTT	CASSTDRTGLLNQPQHF
few	TRBV20-1	TRBJ1-1	TRBD1	TGCAGTGCTGGACAGGAAGAAGCTTTCTTT	CSAGQEEAFF
few	TRBV10-3	TRBJ1-2	-	TGTGCCACAGGACAGAACTATGGCTACACCTTC	CATGQNYGYTF